Presented here are 20 T cell receptor beta chains from one specimen sequenced in a study of T-cell reconstitution after alpha-beta-depleted transplantation in children. A TCRbeta library incorporating unique molecular identifiers was prepared. TCRdb re-derived calls from the PCR reads in MiXCR, one entry per CDR3 protein. The table shows more than 200,000 distinct CDR3 sequences, with roughly a quarter occurring only once. The sequences come from PBMCs, mostly from graft donor cells, collected 360 days after TCRalphabeta/CD19-depleted stem cell transplant. The receptors shown here come from a female patient aged 2-9 years who had a stem cell transplant for congenital amegakaryocytic thrombocytopenia, so the T cells may come from the graft donor.

This clonotype was detected only once. The CDR3: CASSWGRNSGANVLTF. The CDR3 region has the DNA TGTGCCAGCAGCTGGGGGCGAAACTCTGGGGCCAACGTCCTGACTTTC. This sequence joins TRBV11-2 and TRBJ2-6; maybe TRBD1 (6 bases). V was trimmed by 4 bases and J by 0 bases, leaving 10 bases between them. The CDR3 has 16 residues. From germline, CDR1 is SGHAT and CDR2 FQNNGV.

The rearrangement joins TRBV20-1 to TRBJ2-3, with TRBD2 matching 12 bases. CDR1 and CDR2 from the germline V gene are DFQATT and SNEGSKA (reference sequence). Germline trimming cut 2 bases from V and 4 bases from J; bases unmatched to any gene: 10. The CDR3 is 17 amino acids. The CDR3 region has the DNA TGCAGTGCTAGATGGGGCCTAGCGGGAGGGGTGGCAGATACGCAGTATTTT. Protein: CSARWGLAGGVADTQYF.

This chain uses TRBV7-2 with TRBJ1-6; D is unclear. CDR1 is SGHTA and CDR2 is FQGNSA in the germline V gene. CDR3 size: 16 residues. The ends were cut back, 2 bases at V and 6 bases at J, with 14 bases in the middle. The CDR3 spells CASSLLTALGNSPLHF. The CDR3 coding sequence is TGTGCCAGCAGCTTATTAACGGCTTTGGGTAATTCACCCCTCCACTTT.

V usage is TRBV12-3 or TRBV12-4 and J usage is TRBJ2-5; TRBD1 matches at 7 bases. The ends lost 6 bases at V and 1 base at J; junction bases unmatched: 5. The CDR3 covers 14 residues. DNA of the CDR3: TGTGCCAGCAGCCCTGACAGGGTCCAAGAGACCCAGTACTTC. Protein product: CASSPDRVQETQYF.

There are many counts of this clonotype. The chain carries TRBV5-1 and TRBJ2-3; TRBD1 is a possible D gene (5 bases). Trimming cost V 4 bases and J 0 bases, with 12 bases left between them. Germline lookup yields CDR1 SGHRS and CDR2 YFSETQ. The CDR3 has 15 residues. The CDR3 is CASSQGQPSTDTQYF. The CDR3 nucleotides read TGCGCCAGCAGCCAGGGTCAACCTAGCACAGATACGCAGTATTTT.

The chain employs TRBV20-1 and TRBJ2-6; D could derive from TRBD1 or TRBD2 (5 bases each). V lost 6 bases, J lost 0 bases, and 15 bases lay in between. The germline gives CDR1 DFQATT, CDR2 SNEGSKA (reference sequence). The CDR3 runs to 16 residues. The CDR3 coding sequence is TGCAGTGCAGGCATGGGACGACTCTCTGGGGCCAACGTCCTGACTTTC. Encoded protein: CSAGMGRLSGANVLTF.

V is TRBV29-1 and J is TRBJ2-5; D remains ambiguous. Germline CDR1 SQVTM, CDR2 ANQGSEA. The ends were cut back, 0 bases at V and 3 bases at J, with 11 bases in the middle. The CDR3 totals 14 residues. The CDR3 DNA reads as TGCAGCGTTGAAGATTTCGGGCAGAAAGAGACCCAGTACTTC. This encodes CSVEDFGQKETQYF.

Ten or more counts support this clonotype. This chain uses TRBV29-1 with TRBJ2-7, with D possibly TRBD2 on 6 matching bases. This CDR3 is built from 12 residues. V lost 7 bases and J 1 base, leaving 11 bases between the germline ends. The germline V gene has CDR1 SQVTM and CDR2 ANQGSEA. CDR3 in amino acids: CSAGLSSYEQYF. The CDR3 DNA reads as TGCAGCGCCGGACTAAGTTCCTACGAGCAGTACTTC.

The chain recombines TRBV15 with TRBJ1-3; tentative D call: TRBD1 (5 bases). Trimming removed 4 bases at V and 0 bases at J, with 13 bases between. This CDR3 region has 16 residues. Germline V lookup: CDR1 LNHNV, CDR2 YYDKDF (reference sequence). Here the CDR3 DNA reads TGTGCCACCAGCATTGCCGGGGGGATCTCTGGAAACACCATATATTTT. As protein: CATSIAGGISGNTIYF.

This clonotype appeared a few times. The genes are TRBV10-3 and TRBJ2-7; a weak D match, TRBD1 (5 bases). The germline V and J ends were trimmed by 7 bases and 2 bases, with 15 bases remaining between them. This CDR3 is built from 14 residues. Germline-derived CDR1 and CDR2 are ENHRY and SYGVKD. The CDR3 coding sequence is TGTGCCATCAAATTTCAGGGTCAGGCCTACGAGCAGTACTTC. Encoded protein: CAIKFQGQAYEQYF.

This clonotype was detected a few times. V gene TRBV29-1 combines with J gene TRBJ2-7; no reliable D call. V lost 4 bases to trimming and J lost 4 bases, with 14 bases between them. CDR3 length: 13 amino acids. CDR1 is SQVTM and CDR2 is ANQGSEA in the germline V gene. The CDR3 loop is CSVVALSGYEQYF. CDR3 nucleotide sequence: TGCAGCGTTGTCGCTCTGTCTGGTTACGAGCAGTACTTC.

This clonotype has at least ten counts. The chain links TRBV29-1 to TRBJ2-1; D is unclear. V lost 3 bases, J lost 2 bases, and 5 bases lay in between. Germline V gives CDR1 SQVTM, CDR2 ANQGSEA. This CDR3 is 12 amino acids long. CDR3 DNA: TGCAGCGTTGACAAGACCTACAATGAGCAGTTCTTC. It is translated as CSVDKTYNEQFF.

The chain employs TRBV5-4 and TRBJ1-5, with TRBD1 matching over 7 bases. The V gene's germline CDR1 is SGHNT and CDR2 YYREEE (reference sequence). With V trimmed by 1 base and J by 6 bases, 10 bases remained unmatched. The CDR3 is 16 residues long. CDR3 amino acids: CASSLRKQGRIQPQHF. The CDR3 DNA reads as TGTGCCAGCAGCTTGAGAAAACAGGGGCGTATTCAGCCCCAGCATTTT.

This chain joins TRBV6-5 and TRBJ2-3; 13 nucleotides match TRBD2. This CDR3 spans 16 amino acids. With V trimmed by 2 bases and J by 2 bases, 1 base remained unmatched. Germline V lookup: CDR1 MNHEY, CDR2 SVGAGI. CDR3 DNA sequence: TGTGCCAGCAGTTACGGGACTAGCGGGGACACAGATACGCAGTATTTT. As protein: CASSYGTSGDTDTQYF.

J is TRBJ1-4 and V is TRBV20-1; D gene unclear. V lost 3 bases, J lost 3 bases, and 8 bases lay in between. Germline CDR1 is DFQATT and CDR2 is SNEGSKA (reference sequence). The CDR3 loop spans 13 amino acids. The CDR3 region is CSARPEANEKLFF. CDR3 in DNA: TGCAGTGCTAGGCCCGAAGCTAATGAAAAACTGTTTTTT.

J is TRBJ1-1 and V is TRBV11-1; D is undetermined. Germline V gene sequence: CDR1 SGHAT, CDR2 FQDESV (reference sequence). The CDR3 extends over 13 amino acids. V was pared by 5 bases and J by 1 base, with 8 bases between. The CDR3 bases are TGTGCCAGCAGCGACACACAGAACACTGAAGCTTTCTTT. This encodes CASSDTQNTEAFF.

The CDR3 spells CASSLTGPRSGANVLTF. As DNA, the CDR3 is TGTGCCAGCTCATTGACCGGGCCGCGCTCTGGGGCCAACGTCCTGACTTTC. J is TRBJ2-6 and V is TRBV18; D gene unclear. The ends were cut back, 5 bases at V and 0 bases at J, with 14 bases in the middle. From germline, CDR1 is KGHSH and CDR2 LQKENI. The CDR3 has 17 amino acids.

J is TRBJ2-7 and V is TRBV7-8; tentative D call: TRBD2 (6 bases). Germline values: CDR1 SGHVS, CDR2 FQNEAQ. Trimming left V 1 base short and J 0 bases short, with 13 bases between. This CDR3 region has 16 residues. As DNA, the CDR3 is TGTGCCAGCAGCTTAGGCCCTAGCGCCGTCTCCTACGAGCAGTACTTC. This gives the protein CASSLGPSAVSYEQYF.

This clonotype occurred a few times. The chain links TRBV12-3 or TRBV12-4 to TRBJ2-1; maybe TRBD1 (5 bases). V was cut by 4 bases and J by 6 bases, with 16 bases left in between. The CDR3 consists of 15 residues. The CDR3 DNA follows: TGTGCCAGCAGTTGGGCAGGGCGGAACACCAATGAGCAGTTCTTC. Its translation is CASSWAGRNTNEQFF.

This clonotype has a count of ten or more. V is TRBV12-3 or TRBV12-4 and J is TRBJ2-1; 8 nucleotides align to TRBD1. The junction had 10 bases not matched to a gene; V was cut back by 7 bases and J by 8 bases. The CDR3 covers 14 residues. The CDR3 is CASTGQGVSHEQFF. DNA of the CDR3: TGTGCCAGCACAGGACAGGGTGTATCTCATGAGCAGTTCTTC.